This T cell receptor (beta chain) stems from a study of blood T cell repertoires in COVID-19. Study-wide background: The United States, Italy and Spain provided the acute and convalescent COVID-19 samples. Nucleic acid was either cDNA or gDNA, and it came from T cells, B-cell-depleted T cells, or PBMCs.

Germline V lookup: CDR1 SGHNT, CDR2 YENEEA. Losses at the gene ends were 5 bases for V and 1 base for J; bases not matched to a gene: 8. There are 16 residues in the CDR3. Per the original methods: The assay estimated nucleated cells by amplifying reference gene primers. Method: immunoSEQ multiplex PCR; TCRdb's copy keeps in-frame clones and lacks some. The V and J calls and the clone size are those of that table, but D and trimming were determined from the DNA. This sample yields 150,000 to 160,000 clones, of which about 86% are seen a single time; about 31% belongs to the top ten. The sample was peripheral blood. The receptor comes from a woman between 55 and 75 years old with acute or convalescent COVID-19. The chain uses TRBV11-3 and TRBJ2-3; 8 bases are a match to TRBD1. For the CDR3, the DNA is TGTGCCAGCAGCCCAAGACAGGGGCTGGGCACAGATACGCAGTATTTT. Protein: CASSPRQGLGTDTQYF.